This TCR beta chain appears in the sequencing data of a study of cytomegalovirus exposure and HLA in healthy donors. Notes on the study in general: Information on immune exposure was restricted to one variable (CMV serostatus).

From germline, CDR1 is SGHTA and CDR2 FQGTGA. The CDR3 extends over 16 amino acids. After removal of 1 base from V and 4 bases from J, the junction contained 9 bases not matched to a gene. PCR used 60 Vbeta primers and 13 Jbeta primers. The protocol was immunoSEQ multiplex PCR, while the TCRdb copy is restricted to in-frame clones and leaves out a portion. The top ten clones hold roughly 4.5% of a sample with roughly 170,000 clones, 80% of them seen once. As to this clone: The target antigen is unknown.

This chain connects TRBV7-3 to TRBJ2-5; the match to TRBD2 covers 7 bases. The sequence was collected from a woman aged 50 to 60 in good health and CMV-seropositive. What was sequenced was PBMCs. The CDR3 loop reads CASSLNIGGGLETQYF. For the CDR3, the DNA is TGTGCCAGCAGCTTAAATATTGGGGGGGGGTTAGAGACCCAGTACTTC.